The clone carrying this TCR beta chain was found many times. The antigen remains unidentified. One entry per CDR3 protein, called by TCRdb with MiXCR from the reads. The sample consists of 40,000 to 60,000 distinct CDR3 sequences, roughly 22% of them appearing once. The sample originates from a study of T cell repertoires in cytomegalovirus infection. Across the whole study: HLA-B-restricted CMV epitopes that are well studied were used alongside recently identified HLA-C-restricted ones. Through public TCR beta signatures, both CMV infection and matching HLA type were indicated.

This CDR3 has 12 amino acids. Trimming removed 1 base from V and 7 bases from J, with 8 bases in between. Looked up from germline, CDR1 is SGHTA and CDR2 is FQGNSA. Study-wide results and caveats: Pooled public TCR beta family frequency picked out CMV carriers with the relevant HLA.

V usage is TRBV7-2 and J usage is TRBJ2-7, with unresolved D. The sequence was collected from a human donor in good health (CMV status not recorded). Some clones in this sample may be carry-over from other donors' samples. Sequences were derived from CD8+ T cells from cultured PBMCs, sampled from culture after CMV antigen stimulation. CDR3 protein: CASSLGFAEQYF. Here the CDR3 DNA reads TGTGCCAGCAGCTTAGGGTTTGCGGAGCAGTACTTC.